These 20 T cell receptor beta chains were all obtained from the same sample, sequenced in a study of shared T cell receptors in the human thymus. TCRdb's copy holds only in-frame clones and misses some; the assay was immunoSEQ multiplex PCR. The repertoire holds around 67,000 clones, with nearly 95% as singletons. Sequenced: thymocytes. These receptors were collected from a human donor.

With regard to this clone: Other DNA sequences from this sample encode an identical CDR3 as well. The chain joins TRBV9 to TRBJ2-2; 8 positions agree with TRBD1. Germline V gene lookup returns CDR1 SGDLS and CDR2 YYNGEE. The CDR3 is 16 residues long. J lost 9 bases, V lost 3 bases, and 13 bases had no gene match. The chain's CDR3 is CASSASGGAGFRELFF. The CDR3 DNA reads as TGTGCCAGCAGCGCATCAGGGGGCGCGGGGTTCCGGGAGCTGTTTTTT.

The chain links TRBV27 to TRBJ2-2, with TRBD2 identical over 13 bases. The CDR3 has 19 amino acids. Germline lookup yields CDR1 MNHEY and CDR2 SMNVEV (reference sequence). J lost 1 base, V lost 8 bases, and 13 bases had no gene match. DNA for the CDR3: TGTGCCAGCTTCCGAGTGTCCGGGACTAGCGGGAAGAACACCGGGGAGCTGTTTTTT. Encoded protein: CASFRVSGTSGKNTGELFF.

The chain joins TRBV5-8 to TRBJ1-5, with D perhaps TRBD1 (6 bases). The CDR3 loop spans 18 amino acids. Germline CDR1 reads SGHTS; CDR2 reads YDEGEE. Trimming took off 4 bases at V and 1 base at J, with 21 bases between the two ends. In DNA form, the CDR3 reads TGTGCCAGCAGCCAAGTACCCGGGACAAAGAGAAGCAATCAGCCCCAGCATTTT. It specifies CASSQVPGTKRSNQPQHF.

The chain is built from TRBV6-1 and TRBJ1-1; D ambiguous. CDR3 length: 11 amino acids. CDR1 and CDR2 from the germline V gene are MNHNS and SASEGT. V was clipped by 7 bases and J by 8 bases, with 11 bases between them. CDR3 region: CASTLGKEAFF. The CDR3 DNA reads TGTGCCAGCACGTTAGGCAAGGAAGCTTTCTTT.

The V call is TRBV5-8, the J call TRBJ2-1, with unresolved D. The V end was cut by 0 bases, the J end by 9 bases, with 10 bases between. CDR1 is SGHTS and CDR2 is YDEGEE in the germline V gene. There are 13 residues in the CDR3. CDR3 amino acids: CASSLVWGSEQFF. Written as DNA, the CDR3 is TGTGCCAGCAGCTTGGTGTGGGGTAGTGAGCAGTTCTTC.

The chain employs TRBV28 and TRBJ2-5; no clear D gene. V was pared by 6 bases and J by 5 bases, with 10 bases between. Looked up from germline, CDR1 is MDHEN and CDR2 is SYDVKM. The CDR3 extends over 12 amino acids. The CDR3 bases are TGTGCCAGCAGCTTAATTAGCGAGACCCAGTACTTC. Translated, it gives CASSLISETQYF.

The chain recombines TRBV5-6 with TRBJ2-2; TRBD1 matches 8 bases. With 5 bases clipped from V and 6 bases from J, the junction kept 6 bases outside the gene matches. This CDR3 region has 14 residues. From germline, CDR1 is SGHDT and CDR2 YYEEEE. CDR3 coding DNA: TGTGCCAGCAGGTGTGGACAGGGCCCCGGGGAGCTGTTTTTT. Residues: CASRCGQGPGELFF. Full variable domain (remainder filled in from reference TRBV5-6 and TRBJ2-2): DAGVTQSPTHLIKTRGQQVTLRCSPKSGHDTVSWYQQALGQGPQFIFQYYEEEERQRGNFPDRFSGHQFPNYSSELNVNALLLGDSALYLCASRCGQGPGELFFGEGSRLTVL.

The V and J genes are TRBV5-6 and TRBJ2-7; 9 bases align to TRBD1. The CDR3 is 15 amino acids. J was trimmed by 5 bases and V by 4 bases; bases with no gene match: 10. Germline V gene sequence: CDR1 SGHDT, CDR2 YYEEEE. CDR3 residues: CASSPGTGFLDEQYF. The CDR3 DNA is TGTGCCAGCAGCCCCGGGACAGGGTTCCTGGACGAGCAGTACTTC.

V gene TRBV11-1 combines with J gene TRBJ2-5; D might be TRBD2 (5 bases). V shed 6 bases and J shed 5 bases, with 13 bases lying between them. In germline, CDR1 is SGHAT, CDR2 FQDESV (reference sequence). The CDR3 runs 13 residues. The CDR3: CASRRGSGETQYF. In DNA, the CDR3 is TGTGCCAGCAGACGAGGGTCGGGGGAGACCCAGTACTTC.

This clone was recorded only once. V usage is TRBV15 and J usage is TRBJ1-4, with 9 bases lining up with TRBD1. J gave up 6 bases and V 0 bases, and 2 bases lay outside the gene matches. The CDR3 contains 15 residues. Germline CDR1 reads LNHNV; CDR2 reads YYDKDF (reference sequence). The DNA for the CDR3 is TGTGCCACCAGCAGAGATGGGGACAGGGATGAAAAACTGTTTTTT. Translated, it gives CATSRDGDRDEKLFF.

V and J are TRBV5-6 and TRBJ2-5; no firm D call. The germline V gene encodes CDR1 SGHDT and CDR2 YYEEEE. This CDR3 has 16 amino acids. The ends were cut back, 2 bases at V and 2 bases at J, with 16 bases in the middle. The chain's CDR3 is CASSFMGSAVQETQYF. CDR3 nucleotide sequence: TGTGCCAGCAGCTTCATGGGTTCGGCAGTACAAGAGACCCAGTACTTC.

V gene TRBV5-1 combines with J gene TRBJ1-5; 7 bases agree with TRBD1. The germline CDR1 and CDR2 sequences are SGHRS and YFSETQ. The CDR3 has 14 amino acids. CDR3 coding DNA: TGCGCAACAACCCAGGGGGGAAGGAATCAGCCCCAGCATTTT. Amino acid sequence: CATTQGGRNQPQHF. Together with reference TRBV5-1 and TRBJ1-5, the CDR3 gives the full variable domain: KAGVTQTPRYLIKTRGQQVTLSCSPISGHRSVSWYQQTPGQGLQFLFEYFSETQRNKGNFPGRFSGRQFSNSRSEMNVSTLELGDSALYLCATTQGGRNQPQHFGDGTRLSIL.

For the CDR3, the DNA is TGTGCCAGCAGCAAAGGTGGGGGGTCAGGCACAGATACGCAGTATTTT. Amino acid sequence: CASSKGGGSGTDTQYF. The rearrangement uses TRBV21-1 and TRBJ2-3; the table assigns TRBD2, which was not confirmed against the DNA. TRBV21-1 is reported as a pseudogene. The CDR3 has 16 amino acids.

The chain couples TRBV5-1 to TRBJ1-2, with D possibly matching TRBD1 (6 bases). Trimming took off 4 bases at V and 11 bases at J, with 12 bases between the two ends. Germline V gene sequence: CDR1 SGHRS, CDR2 YFSETQ. This CDR3 region has 11 residues. For the CDR3, the DNA is TGCGCCAGCAGCGGGCAGGGGTCTTACACCTTC. It specifies CASSGQGSYTF.

V usage is TRBV7-4 and J usage is TRBJ2-5, with 11 bases lining up with TRBD2. The V gene end was trimmed by 5 bases and the J gene end by 7 bases; junction bases not matched to a gene: 9. Germline V lookup: CDR1 SGHVT, CDR2 SQSDAQ. The CDR3 extends over 15 amino acids. This CDR3 is CASSQIGTSGVTQYF. The CDR3 nucleotides read TGTGCCAGCAGCCAAATCGGGACTAGCGGCGTGACCCAGTACTTC. The entire variable domain, with the rest obtained from reference TRBV7-4 and TRBJ2-5, is as follows: GAGVSQSPRYKVAKRGRDVALRCDSISGHVTLYWYRQTLGQGSEVLTYSQSDAQRDKSGRPSGRFSAERPERSVSTLKIQRTEQGDSAVYLCASSQIGTSGVTQYFGPGTRLLVL.

The chain recombines TRBV20-1 with TRBJ1-2; D gene uncertain. Trimming took off 7 bases at V and 0 bases at J, with 6 bases between the two ends. CDR1 and CDR2 (germline): DFQATT, SNEGSKA (reference sequence). This CDR3 has 11 residues. CDR3 amino acids: CSESANYGYTF. The CDR3 DNA is TGCAGTGAAAGCGCTAACTATGGCTACACCTTC.

Here the CDR3 DNA reads TGTGCCATGCAGGACAGATGGACTGAAGCTTTCTTT. Its translation is CAMQDRWTEAFF. The genes are TRBV10-3 and TRBJ1-1, with TRBD1 as a possible D gene (6 bases). Germline-derived CDR1 and CDR2 are ENHRY and SYGVKD. The CDR3 is 12 residues long. V lost 9 bases, J lost 5 bases, and 13 bases lay in between.

The chain employs TRBV6-5 and TRBJ1-2, with 7 positions matching TRBD1. The CDR3 is 14 residues long. The V segment lost 5 bases and the J segment 4 bases; nucleotides outside the gene matches: 7. In germline, CDR1 is MNHEY, CDR2 SVGAGI. The CDR3: CASSPDRDAYGYTF. The CDR3 nucleotides read TGTGCCAGCAGTCCCGACAGGGACGCCTATGGCTACACCTTC.

V gene TRBV19 combines with J gene TRBJ2-7, with no clear D. The CDR3 runs 15 residues. Germline CDR1 LNHDA, CDR2 SQIVND (reference sequence). Trimming shortened V by 4 bases and J by 2 bases, and 15 bases separated the two germline ends. The CDR3 sequence: CASSTYFRRTYEQYF. As DNA, the CDR3 is TGTGCCAGTAGTACCTACTTCCGCAGGACCTACGAGCAGTACTTC.

V gene TRBV19 combines with J gene TRBJ1-1, with D perhaps TRBD1 (5 bases). Germline V CDR1 and CDR2: LNHDA, SQIVND (reference sequence). The CDR3 contains 18 residues. The V and J ends lost 7 bases and 1 base respectively, with 25 bases between them. The CDR3 sequence: CASNRNGNRSYANTEAFF. DNA of the CDR3: TGTGCCAGTAACCGAAACGGGAACAGGTCCTACGCGAACACTGAAGCTTTCTTT. Supplemented by reference TRBV19 and TRBJ1-1, the full variable domain reads DGGITQSPKYLFRKEGQNVTLSCEQNLNHDAMYWYRQDPGQGLRLIYYSQIVNDFQKGDIAEGYSVSREKKESFPLTVTSAQKNPTAFYLCASNRNGNRSYANTEAFFGQGTRLTVV.